Each of the 30 T cell receptor beta chains below was sequenced from the same sample in a study of neoadjuvant anti-PD-1 for oral cavity cancer. Time point: after neoadjuvant nivolumab, at surgical resection. Profiling relied on immunoSEQ multiplex PCR, and the TCRdb table lists in-frame clones only, not all of them. The sample has roughly 23,000 clones; 40% to 50% are singletons. The source was tumor tissue, collected after nivolumab (anti-PD-1) treatment. These receptors all come from a person between 40 and 85 years old with oral cavity squamous cell carcinoma.

This clone was recorded many times. V usage is TRBV27 and J usage is TRBJ2-7, with D possibly TRBD2 on 7 matching bases. The CDR3 loop spans 14 amino acids. Germline CDR1 reads MNHEY; CDR2 reads SMNVEV (reference sequence). Trimming took 5 bases from V and 2 from J, leaving 13 bases between them. The CDR3 protein is CASSRWGGPYEQYF. For the CDR3, the DNA is TGTGCCAGCAGTCGTTGGGGGGGCCCCTACGAGCAGTACTTC.

V gene TRBV29-1 combines with J gene TRBJ1-3; a weak D match, TRBD1 (5 bases). V was shortened by 4 bases and J by 7 bases, with 14 bases between the two germline ends. CDR1 and CDR2 from the germline V gene are SQVTM and ANQGSEA. The CDR3 spans 13 residues. The CDR3 DNA follows: TGCAGCGTTGGTGAGGCTGGGGGGAACACCATATATTTT. This gives the protein CSVGEAGGNTIYF.

This chain joins TRBV4-3 and TRBJ2-3, with D tentatively TRBD2 (7 bases). V lost 3 bases and J lost 0, with 13 bases in between. The germline V gene encodes CDR1 LGHNA and CDR2 YSLEER. CDR3 size: 16 residues. The CDR3 protein is CASSQRGGFSTDTQYF. CDR3 nucleotide sequence: TGCGCCAGCAGCCAGAGGGGGGGGTTTAGCACAGATACGCAGTATTTT.

In its sample, this clone was seen many times. The gene calls are TRBV19 and TRBJ2-2, with 13 bases aligning to TRBD2. The trim removed 7 bases at V and 4 bases at J, leaving 6 bases unmatched. The CDR3 extends over 16 amino acids. Germline V gene sequence: CDR1 LNHDA, CDR2 SQIVND (reference sequence). The CDR3 sequence is CASIGLAGEGTGELFF. Here the CDR3 DNA reads TGTGCCAGTATCGGACTAGCGGGGGAGGGCACCGGGGAGCTGTTTTTT.

This clone showed up just a few times. This chain uses TRBV7-3 with TRBJ2-3, with 7 bases matching TRBD1. This CDR3 is 14 amino acids long. V trimming: 1 base; J trimming: 8 bases; junction bases outside the gene matches: 6. Germline loops: CDR1 SGHTA, CDR2 FQGTGA. The CDR3: CASSLSAQGVTQYF. The CDR3, as DNA: TGTGCCAGCAGCTTAAGTGCCCAGGGGGTTACGCAGTATTTT.

The chain links TRBV28 to TRBJ2-5; unclear D gene. This CDR3 contains 12 residues. V was trimmed by 6 bases and J by 5 bases, leaving 10 bases between them. Per germline, CDR1 MDHEN and CDR2 SYDVKM. DNA of the CDR3: TGTGCCAGCAGCCAGACGGTGGAGACCCAGTACTTC. The encoded protein is CASSQTVETQYF.

This chain links TRBV19 with TRBJ2-1; tentative D call: TRBD2 (6 bases). V lost 9 bases to trimming and J lost 13 bases, with 19 bases between them. The CDR3 runs to 12 residues. Germline-derived CDR1 and CDR2 are LNHDA and SQIVND (reference sequence). The CDR3 protein is CASLASRGVQFF. The CDR3 DNA follows: TGTGCCAGCCTTGCTTCCCGCGGGGTCCAGTTCTTC.

The table lists this clone with a few counts. This chain links TRBV9 with TRBJ1-2; the D gene is possibly TRBD1 (6 bases). The CDR3 is 17 amino acids. Germline lookup yields CDR1 SGDLS and CDR2 YYNGEE. V lost 0 bases and J 0 bases, leaving 15 bases between the germline ends. The CDR3 protein is CASSVDNRGHPNYGYTF. In DNA, the CDR3 is TGTGCCAGCAGCGTAGACAATCGGGGACACCCTAACTATGGCTACACCTTC.

The genes are TRBV4-1 and TRBJ1-4; 9 nucleotides agree with TRBD1. V gave up 2 bases and J gave up 5 bases; unmatched junction bases: 3. CDR1 and CDR2 (germline): MGHRA, YSYEKL. This CDR3 is built from 15 residues. The CDR3 region is CASSQSTGGNEKLFF. The CDR3 DNA is TGCGCCAGCAGCCAAAGCACAGGGGGCAATGAAAAACTGTTTTTT.

CDR3 DNA sequence: TGTGCCAGTAGGGACGGGGACTATGGCTACACCTTC. It encodes CASRDGDYGYTF. The chain is built from TRBV19 and TRBJ1-2; D is uncertain. Germline values: CDR1 LNHDA, CDR2 SQIVND (reference sequence). The ends were cut back, 6 bases at V and 3 bases at J, with 8 bases in the middle. CDR3 length equals 12 residues.

This clone was found many times. The V call is TRBV5-8, the J call TRBJ2-5; TRBD2 matches 10 bases. This CDR3 is 18 amino acids long. The V gene end was trimmed by 1 base and the J gene end by 5 bases; junction bases not matched to a gene: 14. Germline V gene lookup returns CDR1 SGHTS and CDR2 YDEGEE. The CDR3 DNA sequence: TGTGCCAGCAGCTTGCTGCTAGCGGGGGCCAGAGGCGGGGAGACCCAGTACTTC. Its protein is CASSLLLAGARGGETQYF.

This clone was picked up a small number of times. CDR3 residues: CASSYDTRSSYEQYF. The CDR3 coding sequence is TGTGCCAGCAGTTACGACACCAGAAGCTCCTACGAGCAGTACTTC. The chain recombines TRBV6-5 with TRBJ2-7; no clear D. Between the trimmed V and J ends, which lost 2 bases and 0 bases, there was a span of 11 bases. In germline, CDR1 is MNHEY, CDR2 SVGAGI. This CDR3 region has 15 residues.

Comments on this clone: It is likely a read error: a sequence one base away is far more abundant. This chain connects TRBV5-4 to TRBJ1-1; 8 bases align to TRBD1. V was pared by 0 bases and J by 9 bases, with 7 bases of the junction left unmatched. Germline values: CDR1 SGHNT, CDR2 YYREEE (reference sequence). The CDR3 runs 14 residues. The CDR3 DNA reads as TGTGCCAGCAGCTTGGGACAGGGGTCGAACAAAGCTTTCTTT. Residues: CASSLGQGSNKAFF.

The V gene is TRBV11-3, the J gene TRBJ1-1, with TRBD1 matching 8 bases. Losses at the gene ends were 5 bases for V and 1 base for J; bases not matched to a gene: 6. From germline, CDR1 is SGHNT and CDR2 YENEEA. CDR3 size: 15 residues. The CDR3 region is CASSQRTGRNTEAFF. CDR3 nucleotides: TGTGCCAGCAGCCAAAGGACAGGGCGGAACACTGAAGCTTTCTTT.

The chain carries TRBV18 and TRBJ1-1; 7 bases match TRBD1. The CDR3 is 12 residues long. Germline values: CDR1 KGHSH, CDR2 LQKENI. V lost 5 bases and J lost 6; bases outside the gene matches: 3. The CDR3 protein is CASSRQGAEAFF. The DNA of the CDR3 is TGTGCCAGCTCAAGACAGGGCGCTGAAGCTTTCTTT.

The V gene is TRBV5-4, the J gene TRBJ2-1; TRBD1 matches 9 bases. Unmatched junction bases numbered 8, after V lost 3 bases and J lost 4 bases. The CDR3 totals 16 residues. Germline V lookup: CDR1 SGHNT, CDR2 YYREEE (reference sequence). The CDR3 region is CASSSWGTGYYNEQFF. The CDR3 bases are TGTGCCAGCAGCTCTTGGGGGACAGGGTATTACAATGAGCAGTTCTTC.

The chain joins TRBV14 to TRBJ2-2, with D possibly being TRBD1 or TRBD2 (5 bases each). The CDR3 loop spans 14 amino acids. V lost 4 bases and J lost 4, with 10 bases in between. The germline gives CDR1 SGHDN, CDR2 FVKESK. The CDR3: CASSPGRSTGELFF. The CDR3, as DNA: TGTGCCAGCAGCCCGGGGCGGAGCACCGGGGAGCTGTTTTTT.

V usage is TRBV11-2 and J usage is TRBJ2-7; D not resolved. The CDR3 covers 17 residues. Trimming shortened V by 5 bases and J by 0 bases, and 20 bases separated the two germline ends. The germline V gene has CDR1 SGHAT and CDR2 FQNNGV. The CDR3 region has the DNA TGTGCCAGCAGCCCCTATATCGGGCCTTCTAGCTCCTACGAGCAGTACTTC. Protein: CASSPYIGPSSSYEQYF.

The rearrangement joins TRBV6-1 to TRBJ1-4, with no clear D. Germline CDR1 and CDR2: MNHNS and SASEGT. The CDR3 sequence is 14 residues long. Deletions cut 5 bases from V and 4 bases from J, with 11 bases between. CDR3 bases: TGTGCCAGCAGTCCCATGTGGAATAATGAAAAACTGTTTTTT. Amino acid sequence: CASSPMWNNEKLFF.

The chain has TRBV9 and TRBJ2-7, with TRBD1 identical over 9 bases. Germline loops: CDR1 SGDLS, CDR2 YYNGEE. The CDR3 extends over 19 amino acids. Trimming took 4 bases from V and 3 from J; bases not matched to a gene: 20. In DNA form, the CDR3 reads TGTGCCAGCAGCACACGCCTCGGGACAGGGAAAAAGAGAAACTACGAGCAGTACTTC. Its protein is CASSTRLGTGKKRNYEQYF.

The V call is TRBV5-6, the J call TRBJ1-6, with TRBD1 identical over 7 bases. Germline V CDR1 and CDR2: SGHDT, YYEEEE. The CDR3 runs to 17 residues. V was pared by 5 bases and J by 1 base, with 9 bases of the junction left unmatched. The CDR3 is CASSLGGPGSYNSPLHF. The CDR3 bases are TGTGCCAGCAGTTTAGGGGGCCCTGGATCCTATAATTCACCCCTCCACTTT.

This clone was recorded many times. The V and J genes are TRBV6-5 and TRBJ1-2; tentative D call: TRBD1 (6 bases). The V end lost 6 bases, the J end lost 6 bases, and 14 bases lay between the germline ends. Germline V gives CDR1 MNHEY, CDR2 SVGAGI. The CDR3 has 13 amino acids. The DNA for the CDR3 is TGTGCCAGCAGAATAACAGGGAACCATGGCTACACCTTC. Translating gives CASRITGNHGYTF.

This clone came up a few times. The chain is built from TRBV5-1 and TRBJ2-1, with 9 bases aligning to TRBD2. Germline assignment: CDR1 SGHRS and CDR2 YFSETQ. The V segment lost 4 bases and the J segment 2 bases; nucleotides outside the gene matches: 4. The CDR3 length is 15 residues. CDR3 loop: CASSPKRGAYNEQFF. CDR3 DNA: TGCGCCAGCAGCCCGAAGCGGGGGGCCTACAATGAGCAGTTCTTC. Full variable domain (rest looked up from reference TRBV5-1 and TRBJ2-1): KAGVTQTPRYLIKTRGQQVTLSCSPISGHRSVSWYQQTPGQGLQFLFEYFSETQRNKGNFPGRFSGRQFSNSRSEMNVSTLELGDSALYLCASSPKRGAYNEQFFGPGTRLTVL.

The chain employs TRBV21-1 and TRBJ2-7; the D segment call TRBD1 is taken from the table without a DNA check. TRBV21-1 is deemed a pseudogene. The length of the CDR3 is 14 residues. The chain's CDR3 is CARAGGALVHEQYF. In DNA form, the CDR3 reads TGTGCCAGGGCAGGTGGGGCACTGGTCCACGAGCAGTACTTC.

This clone was counted only a few times. The genes are TRBV15 and TRBJ1-5, with a possible D match to TRBD1 (5 bases). The CDR3 runs 15 residues. The V and J ends lost 1 base and 6 bases respectively, with 13 bases between them. Germline V CDR1 and CDR2: LNHNV, YYDKDF (reference sequence). CDR3 DNA: TGTGCCACCAGCAGAGGCACTGAGGGGAGTCAGCCCCAGCATTTT. Amino acid sequence: CATSRGTEGSQPQHF.

The V call is TRBV2, the J call TRBJ2-7; no clear D gene. This CDR3 has 15 residues. Trimming shortened V by 1 base and J by 1 base, and 11 bases separated the two germline ends. Germline V gene sequence: CDR1 SNHLY, CDR2 FYNNEI. The CDR3 bases are TGTGCCAGCAGTGAAGATAACACCTCATCCTACGAGCAGTACTTC. Residues: CASSEDNTSSYEQYF.

This sequence joins TRBV29-1 and TRBJ1-1, with 10 bases matching TRBD1. CDR3 length: 13 amino acids. The V segment lost 6 bases and the J segment 8 bases; nucleotides outside the gene matches: 9. The germline V gene encodes CDR1 SQVTM and CDR2 ANQGSEA. CDR3 bases: TGCAGCGTCTGGCGGGACAGGGGAACCGAAGCTTTCTTT. Its translation: CSVWRDRGTEAFF.

The chain has TRBV6-6 and TRBJ1-4; 9 bases are shared with TRBD1. V shed 2 bases and J 8 bases; nucleotides not matched to a gene: 3. The CDR3 is 14 residues long. The V gene's germline CDR1 is MNHNY and CDR2 SVGAGI (reference sequence). The CDR3 DNA reads as TGTGCCAGCAGTTACGGGACAGGGACGGAAAAACTGTTTTTT. Translating gives CASSYGTGTEKLFF.

The chain joins TRBV6-6 to TRBJ2-1; D assignment may be TRBD1 or TRBD2 (6 bases each). CDR1 MNHNY and CDR2 SVGAGI come from the germline V gene (reference sequence). CDR3 length: 15 amino acids. V lost 6 bases and J 3 bases, leaving 15 bases between the germline ends. This CDR3 reads CASSLWGAHYNEQFF. The CDR3 DNA reads as TGTGCCAGCAGCCTCTGGGGGGCACACTACAATGAGCAGTTCTTC.

This chain joins TRBV27 and TRBJ1-6, with D uncertain. Germline values: CDR1 MNHEY, CDR2 SMNVEV (reference sequence). The ends were cut back, 2 bases at V and 7 bases at J, with 6 bases in the middle. The CDR3 contains 13 residues. The CDR3 coding sequence is TGTGCCAGCAGTTTAGTGCGGAATTCACCCCTCCACTTT. Translation gives CASSLVRNSPLHF.